The 8 T cell receptor beta chains reported below all come from one sample, sequenced in a study of blood T cell repertoires in COVID-19. The table came from immunoSEQ multiplex PCR; TCRdb's copy has only in-frame clones and leaves some out. The profile shows about 270,000 clones, 80% to 90% of them singletons. Sequenced input: peripheral blood. The receptors stem from a woman aged 25 to 45 with COVID-19, enrolled during active disease.

This rearrangement joins TRBV5-1 to TRBJ1-2; D ambiguous. There are 14 residues in the CDR3. Germline V lookup: CDR1 SGHRS, CDR2 YFSETQ. The V gene lost 0 bases and the J gene lost 0 bases, with 6 bases spanning the gap. The CDR3 loop reads CASSLAGPNYGYTF. The CDR3 DNA reads TGCGCCAGCAGCTTGGCAGGCCCTAACTATGGCTACACCTTC.

V usage is TRBV3-1 (or the pseudogene TRBV3-2) and J usage is TRBJ2-1; the D gene is possibly TRBD1 (6 bases). CDR1 is LGHDT, CDR2 YNNKEL, per germline (reference sequence). This CDR3 comprises 13 residues. Trimming left V 2 bases short and J 6 bases short, with 8 bases between. CDR3 residues: CASSQNRVNEQFF. CDR3 sequence (DNA): TGTGCCAGCAGCCAAAACAGGGTCAATGAGCAGTTCTTC.

V usage is TRBV28 and J usage is TRBJ2-1; 10 bases match TRBD2. The CDR3 runs 16 residues. Germline V CDR1 and CDR2: MDHEN, SYDVKM. J was trimmed by 3 bases and V by 3 bases; bases with no gene match: 5. CDR3 in amino acids: CASSLHPSGGYNEQFF. The CDR3 DNA follows: TGTGCCAGCAGTTTGCACCCTAGCGGGGGCTACAATGAGCAGTTCTTC. The whole variable domain, filled in from reference TRBV28 and TRBJ2-1, reads DVKVTQSSRYLVKRTGEKVFLECVQDMDHENMFWYRQDPGLGLRLIYFSYDVKMKEKGDIPEGYSVSREKKERFSLILESASTNQTSMYLCASSLHPSGGYNEQFFGPGTRLTVL.

The J gene is TRBJ2-3, the V gene TRBV6-5; weak D call: TRBD1 (6 bases). CDR1 and CDR2 (germline): MNHEY, SVGAGI. The CDR3 sequence is 14 residues long. Trimming shortened V by 7 bases and J by 4 bases, and 15 bases separated the two germline ends. DNA for the CDR3: TGTGCCAGCAACAGGGTATTTAGCTCAGATACGCAGTATTTT. Amino acids: CASNRVFSSDTQYF.

V and J are TRBV18 and TRBJ2-5, with D unresolved. CDR1 KGHSH and CDR2 LQKENI come from the germline V gene. The CDR3 has 12 residues. Trimming took off 3 bases at V and 6 bases at J, with 8 bases between the two ends. The CDR3 bases are TGTGCCAGCTCACCTCCTAGGCAGACCCAGTACTTC. Translation: CASSPPRQTQYF.

The rearrangement links TRBV10-3 to TRBJ1-5; no reliable D call. CDR3 size: 13 residues. The V gene lost 2 bases and the J gene lost 5 bases, with 7 bases spanning the gap. Per the germline V gene, CDR1 is ENHRY and CDR2 is SYGVKD. The CDR3: CAISEAGDQPQHF. CDR3 in DNA: TGTGCCATCAGTGAGGCGGGTGATCAGCCCCAGCATTTT.

V usage is TRBV24-1 and J usage is TRBJ1-2; 7 positions agree with TRBD1. J lost 3 bases, V lost 4 bases, and 4 bases had no gene match. CDR1 and CDR2 from the germline V gene are KGHDR and SFDVKD. The CDR3 is made up of 14 amino acids. Here the CDR3 DNA reads TGTGCCACCAGTGACACAGGGGTGGACTATGGCTACACCTTC. This translates into CATSDTGVDYGYTF.

The V and J genes are TRBV28 and TRBJ1-4; D is perhaps TRBD1 (6 bases). This CDR3 spans 14 amino acids. The V gene lost 5 bases and the J gene lost 2 bases, with 9 bases spanning the gap. Germline V CDR1 and CDR2: MDHEN, SYDVKM. CDR3 sequence reads: CASSEGGTNEKLFF. The CDR3 DNA is TGTGCCAGCAGTGAGGGGGGGACTAATGAAAAACTGTTTTTT.